These 21 T cell receptor beta chains were sequenced from one sample in a study of blood T cells in healthy people across ages. For the second PCR, which ran for about 7 to 12 cycles, a sample-barcoded 5' primer and a J-beta primer mix were used. TCRdb reprocessed the 5' RACE reads with MiXCR, giving one entry per CDR3 protein. The sample records around 620,000 distinct CDR3 sequences, approximately 30% being singletons. The specimen was blood. The receptor set was obtained from a woman in her seventies in good health.

Remarks on this clonotype: This may arise from a read error, as a much more abundant clone is one base away. The chain uses TRBV29-1 and TRBJ2-3; TRBD1 agrees at 7 bases. This CDR3 spans 16 amino acids. Germline-derived CDR1 and CDR2 are SQVTM and ANQGSEA. V gave up 1 base and J gave up 0 bases; unmatched junction bases: 7. CDR3 in DNA: TGCAGCGTTGAAGGAGTGACAGGGCCGAGCACAGATACGCAGTATTTT. Protein sequence: CSVEGVTGPSTDTQYF.

This clonotype was seen a single time. The rearrangement joins TRBV4-2 to TRBJ2-1, with unresolved D. Germline values: CDR1 LGHNA, CDR2 YNFKEQ. This CDR3 contains 14 residues. The V gene lost 0 bases and the J gene lost 6 bases, with 9 bases spanning the gap. The CDR3 protein is CASSQDPRSNEQFF. The CDR3 DNA is TGTGCCAGCAGCCAAGACCCACGTAGCAATGAGCAGTTCTTC.

This clonotype turned up a few times. The chain is built from TRBV5-1 and TRBJ1-5, with TRBD1 matching 7 bases. This CDR3 contains 15 residues. Germline loops: CDR1 SGHRS, CDR2 YFSETQ. With V trimmed by 4 bases and J by 4 bases, 8 bases remained unmatched. The CDR3 loop reads CASSVDGQANQPQHF. The DNA of the CDR3 is TGCGCCAGCAGCGTGGATGGACAGGCGAATCAGCCCCAGCATTTT. The full variable domain, its missing parts supplied by reference TRBV5-1 and TRBJ1-5, is KAGVTQTPRYLIKTRGQQVTLSCSPISGHRSVSWYQQTPGQGLQFLFEYFSETQRNKGNFPGRFSGRQFSNSRSEMNVSTLELGDSALYLCASSVDGQANQPQHFGDGTRLSIL.

The chain uses TRBV10-3 and TRBJ2-3; the D is unclear. In germline, CDR1 is ENHRY, CDR2 SYGVKD. CDR3 size: 14 residues. The V gene lost 3 bases and the J gene lost 6 bases, with 13 bases spanning the gap. The CDR3 nucleotides are TGTGCCATCAGTGATCCCCAGGTGTTGGATACGCAGTATTTT. This gives the protein CAISDPQVLDTQYF.

This clonotype was detected a few times. The chain is built from TRBV7-2 and TRBJ2-5; the D is unclear. The V end lost 2 bases, the J end lost 10 bases, and 8 bases lay between the germline ends. The CDR3 length is 11 residues. Germline CDR1 and CDR2: SGHTA and FQGNSA. CDR3 nucleotide sequence: TGTGCCAGCAGCTTAAATAGTTTCCAGTACTTC. It codes for CASSLNSFQYF.

The genes are TRBV9 and TRBJ2-7; TRBD2 might be the D (5 bases). Germline lookup yields CDR1 SGDLS and CDR2 YYNGEE. This CDR3 spans 13 amino acids. Trimming stripped 0 bases from V and 6 bases from J, with 10 bases between. The CDR3 here is CASSVDPGSEQYF. CDR3 DNA sequence: TGTGCCAGCAGCGTAGACCCGGGGAGCGAGCAGTACTTC. The full variable domain, rest sourced from reference TRBV9 and TRBJ2-7, is DSGVTQTPKHLITATGQRVTLRCSPRSGDLSVYWYQQSLDQGLQFLIQYYNGEERAKGNILERFSAQQFPDLHSELNLSSLELGDSALYFCASSVDPGSEQYFGPGTRLTVT.

The rearrangement joins TRBV6-2 or TRBV6-3 to TRBJ2-4; weak D call: TRBD1 (5 bases). Germline V lookup: CDR1 MNHEY, CDR2 SVGEGT. The CDR3 covers 13 residues. Trimming shortened V by 7 bases and J by 2 bases, and 9 bases separated the two germline ends. CDR3 bases: TGTGCCAGCACCGACAGTCCCAAAAACATTCAGTACTTC. It yields the protein CASTDSPKNIQYF.

The chain recombines TRBV7-2 with TRBJ1-5; D is possibly TRBD1 (6 bases). CDR1 SGHTA and CDR2 FQGNSA come from the germline V gene. Trimming cost V 4 bases and J 2 bases, with 9 bases left between them. CDR3 length: 14 amino acids. The CDR3: CASSYNRGNQPQHF. Here the CDR3 DNA reads TGTGCCAGCAGCTACAACAGGGGCAATCAGCCCCAGCATTTT.

The chain employs TRBV20-1 and TRBJ2-1; 14 bases are shared with TRBD2. The CDR3 loop spans 16 amino acids. The V gene end was trimmed by 2 bases and the J gene end by 7 bases; junction bases not matched to a gene: 7. Germline CDR1 and CDR2: DFQATT and SNEGSKA (reference sequence). The CDR3 reads CSARRIGTSGGNEQFF. In DNA, the CDR3 is TGCAGTGCTAGACGAATAGGGACTAGCGGGGGAAATGAGCAGTTCTTC.

This clonotype was counted at least ten times. This chain connects TRBV3-1 to TRBJ1-1, with D hard to call. The CDR3 length is 16 residues. The germline V gene has CDR1 LGHDT and CDR2 YNNKEL (reference sequence). V lost 1 base to trimming and J lost 4 bases, with 16 bases between them. CDR3 sequence reads: CASSQGVSSRSTEAFF. The CDR3, as DNA: TGTGCCAGCAGCCAAGGCGTATCTTCGCGGAGCACTGAAGCTTTCTTT.

This clonotype has more than one count but fewer than ten. This chain connects TRBV20-1 to TRBJ2-5; D not certain. CDR3 size: 15 residues. Germline CDR1 and CDR2: DFQATT and SNEGSKA (reference sequence). V was cut by 6 bases and J by 9 bases, with 26 bases left in between. The DNA for the CDR3 is TGCAGTGCGCCTTTCTCGCGGCTGTGGCAGACGGCCCAGTACTTC. This sequence encodes CSAPFSRLWQTAQYF.

This chain connects TRBV10-3 to TRBJ2-5; TRBD2 matches 7 bases. The CDR3 is 14 amino acids. The V gene's germline CDR1 is ENHRY and CDR2 SYGVKD. Trimming at V came to 5 bases and at J to 2 bases, leaving 5 bases not matched to a gene. CDR3 sequence: CAISYSGVQETQYF. The CDR3 coding sequence is TGTGCCATCAGTTACAGCGGGGTACAAGAGACCCAGTACTTC.

This clonotype came up a few times. The gene calls are TRBV6-4 and TRBJ2-7, with D unresolved. This CDR3 is 13 amino acids long. Germline V gene data show CDR1 as MRHNA and CDR2 as SNTAGT. V lost 7 bases to trimming and J lost 0 bases, with 10 bases between them. Written as DNA, the CDR3 is TGTGCCAGCAACCCAGGCACCTCCTACGAGCAGTACTTC. Encoded protein: CASNPGTSYEQYF.

This clonotype has only a few counts. CDR3 DNA sequence: TGCGCCAGCAGCCAAGGCACCCTCGCAGGGGTAGGTTCACCCCTCCACTTT. As protein: CASSQGTLAGVGSPLHF. J is TRBJ1-6 and V is TRBV4-3; perhaps TRBD1 as D (6 bases). Germline assignment: CDR1 LGHNA and CDR2 YSLEER. The CDR3 has 17 amino acids. V lost 1 base and J lost 9, with 19 bases in between.

The chain couples TRBV20-1 to TRBJ2-4; either TRBD1 or TRBD2 may supply D (5 bases each). Between the trimmed V and J ends, which lost 1 base and 8 bases, there was a span of 12 bases. CDR1 DFQATT and CDR2 SNEGSKA come from the germline V gene (reference sequence). The CDR3 spans 13 residues. CDR3 bases: TGCAGTGCTAGAGCAACGGGGACGGACATTCAGTACTTC. Its translation: CSARATGTDIQYF.

This clonotype was found a few times. The chain employs TRBV20-1 and TRBJ2-5; the D is unclear. CDR1 is DFQATT and CDR2 is SNEGSKA in the germline V gene (reference sequence). Between the trimmed V and J ends, which lost 0 bases and 7 bases, there was a span of 12 bases. The CDR3 loop spans 13 amino acids. The chain's CDR3 is CSARDTALRTQYF. The DNA for the CDR3 is TGCAGTGCTAGAGATACGGCTCTTAGGACCCAGTACTTC.

At least ten counts were recorded for this clonotype. The genes are TRBV5-1 and TRBJ1-3; possibly TRBD1 for D (5 bases). The V and J ends lost 0 bases and 4 bases respectively, with 11 bases between them. Germline V gene sequence: CDR1 SGHRS, CDR2 YFSETQ. The CDR3 is made up of 15 amino acids. This chain's CDR3 is CASSLEGQKGNTIYF. In DNA form, the CDR3 reads TGCGCCAGCAGCTTGGAGGGGCAAAAAGGAAACACCATATATTTT.

This clonotype has only a few counts. V and J are TRBV19 and TRBJ2-4; D perhaps matches TRBD2 (5 bases). Germline CDR1 and CDR2: LNHDA and SQIVND (reference sequence). There are 14 residues in the CDR3. V dropped 5 bases and J dropped 8 bases, with 16 bases sitting between them. CDR3 nucleotides: TGTGCCAGTAGTCCCCCGAGGAGGAGCGACATTCAGTACTTC. Encoded protein: CASSPPRRSDIQYF.

This clonotype was picked up a small number of times. The chain uses TRBV11-2 and TRBJ2-5; D unresolved. The CDR3 is 13 amino acids. The ends were cut back, 3 bases at V and 5 bases at J, with 10 bases in the middle. In germline, CDR1 is SGHAT, CDR2 FQNNGV. CDR3 amino acids: CASSFYGWETQYF. Here the CDR3 DNA reads TGTGCCAGCAGCTTTTACGGGTGGGAGACCCAGTACTTC.

There are a few counts of this clonotype. The J gene is TRBJ2-1, the V gene TRBV25-1, with D perhaps matching TRBD2 (6 bases). Germline CDR1 reads MGHDK; CDR2 reads SYGVNS. The V end was cut by 7 bases, the J end by 6 bases, with 13 bases between. This CDR3 spans 13 amino acids. CDR3 nucleotides: TGTGCCAGCAATGGGAGGACGGGCAATGAGCAGTTCTTC. Translation gives CASNGRTGNEQFF.

J is TRBJ2-1 and V is TRBV7-3, with D possibly matching TRBD2 (6 bases). V was pared by 4 bases and J by 4 bases, with 17 bases between. The CDR3 has 16 residues. The germline V gene encodes CDR1 SGHTA and CDR2 FQGTGA. CDR3: CASSSPRAGTYNEQFF. The CDR3 region has the DNA TGTGCCAGCAGCTCCCCCCGGGCGGGAACTTACAATGAGCAGTTCTTC. The entire variable domain, with the rest obtained from reference TRBV7-3 and TRBJ2-1, is as follows: GAGVSQTPSNKVTEKGKYVELRCDPISGHTALYWYRQSLGQGPEFLIYFQGTGAADDSGLPNDRFFAVRPEGSVSTLKIQRTERGDSAVYLCASSSPRAGTYNEQFFGPGTRLTVL.